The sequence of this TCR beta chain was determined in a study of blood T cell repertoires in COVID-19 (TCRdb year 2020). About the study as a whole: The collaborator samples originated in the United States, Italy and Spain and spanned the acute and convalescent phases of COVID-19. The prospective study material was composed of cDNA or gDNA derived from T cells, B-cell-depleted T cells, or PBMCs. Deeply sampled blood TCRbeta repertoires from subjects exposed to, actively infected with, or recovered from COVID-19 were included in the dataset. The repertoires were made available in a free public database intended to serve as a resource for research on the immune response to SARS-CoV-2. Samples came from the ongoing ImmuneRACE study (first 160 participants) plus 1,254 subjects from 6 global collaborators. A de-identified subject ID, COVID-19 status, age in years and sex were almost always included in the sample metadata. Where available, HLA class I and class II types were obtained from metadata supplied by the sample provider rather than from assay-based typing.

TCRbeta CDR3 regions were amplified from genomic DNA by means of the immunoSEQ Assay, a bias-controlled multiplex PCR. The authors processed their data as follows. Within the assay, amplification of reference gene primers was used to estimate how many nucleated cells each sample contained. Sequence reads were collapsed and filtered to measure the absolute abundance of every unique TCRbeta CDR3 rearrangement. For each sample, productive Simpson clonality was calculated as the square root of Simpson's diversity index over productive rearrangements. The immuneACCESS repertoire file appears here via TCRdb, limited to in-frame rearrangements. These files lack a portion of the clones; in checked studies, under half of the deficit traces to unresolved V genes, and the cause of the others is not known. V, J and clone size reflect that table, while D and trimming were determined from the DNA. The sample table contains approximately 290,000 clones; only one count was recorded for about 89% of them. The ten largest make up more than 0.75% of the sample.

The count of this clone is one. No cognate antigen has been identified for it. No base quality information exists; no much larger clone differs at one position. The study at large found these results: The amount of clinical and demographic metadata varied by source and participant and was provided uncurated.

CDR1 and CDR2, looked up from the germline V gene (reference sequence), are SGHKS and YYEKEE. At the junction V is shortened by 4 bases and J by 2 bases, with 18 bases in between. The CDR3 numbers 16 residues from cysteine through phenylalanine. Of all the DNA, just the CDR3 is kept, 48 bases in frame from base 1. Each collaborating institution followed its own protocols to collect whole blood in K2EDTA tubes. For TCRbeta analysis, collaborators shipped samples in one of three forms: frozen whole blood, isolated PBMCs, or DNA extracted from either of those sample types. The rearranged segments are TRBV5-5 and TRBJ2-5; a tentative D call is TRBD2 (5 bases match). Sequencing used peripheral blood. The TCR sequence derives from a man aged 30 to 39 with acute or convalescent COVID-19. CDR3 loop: CASSPGRGMRQETQYF. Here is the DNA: TGTGCCAGCAGCCCGGGCCGGGGTATGAGGCAAGAGACCCAGTACTTC.